This TCR beta chain came from a study of early T cells in non-severe SARS-CoV-2 infection. Germline-derived CDR1 and CDR2 are MNHNS and SASEGT. The CDR3 extends over 16 amino acids. The V gene lost 6 bases and the J gene lost 5 bases, with 20 bases spanning the gap. Individual cDNA molecules carried attached unique molecular identifiers. TCRdb re-analysed the 5' RACE reads in MiXCR, keeping a single row per CDR3 protein. The repertoire holds about 60,000 distinct CDR3 sequences, around an eighth seen once, with 4.8% in the top ten. Source material: whole blood. The rearrangement uses TRBV6-1 and TRBJ1-5; D is possibly TRBD1 (6 bases). This clonotype originated in an adult who was a healthcare worker with PCR-confirmed SARS-CoV-2 infection or an uninfected control (not recorded which). The CDR3 protein is CASSSLRGRRDQPQHF. CDR3 sequence (DNA): TGTGCCAGCAGCTCCCTCCGGGGGCGCAGGGATCAGCCCCAGCATTTT.